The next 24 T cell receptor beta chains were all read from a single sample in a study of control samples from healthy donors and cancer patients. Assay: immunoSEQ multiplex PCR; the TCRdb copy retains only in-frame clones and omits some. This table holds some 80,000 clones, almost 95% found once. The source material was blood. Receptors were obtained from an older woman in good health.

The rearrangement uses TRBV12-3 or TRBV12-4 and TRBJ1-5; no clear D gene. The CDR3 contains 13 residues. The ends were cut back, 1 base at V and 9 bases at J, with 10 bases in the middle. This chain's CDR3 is CASSLGATGPQHF. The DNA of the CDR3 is TGTGCCAGCAGTTTAGGGGCTACGGGGCCCCAGCATTTT.

Written as DNA, the CDR3 is TGTGCCAGCTCACCGGGGGGTATCGACGAGCAGTACTTC. This encodes CASSPGGIDEQYF. The rearrangement links TRBV18 to TRBJ2-7; D perhaps matches TRBD2 (6 bases). CDR1 and CDR2 from the germline V gene are KGHSH and LQKENI. Trimming took off 3 bases at V and 5 bases at J, with 11 bases between the two ends. CDR3 length equals 13 residues.

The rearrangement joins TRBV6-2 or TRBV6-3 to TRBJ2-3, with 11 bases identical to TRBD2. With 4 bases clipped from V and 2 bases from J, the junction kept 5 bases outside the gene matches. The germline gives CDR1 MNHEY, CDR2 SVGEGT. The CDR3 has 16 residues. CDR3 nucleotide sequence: TGTGCCAGCAGTTCCGGGACTAGCGGCTACACAGATACGCAGTATTTT. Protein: CASSSGTSGYTDTQYF.

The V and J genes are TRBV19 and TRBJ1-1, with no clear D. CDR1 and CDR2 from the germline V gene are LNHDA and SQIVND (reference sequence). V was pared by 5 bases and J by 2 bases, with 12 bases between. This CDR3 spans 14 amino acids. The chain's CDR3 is CASSYSRDNTEAFF. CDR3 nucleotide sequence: TGTGCCAGTAGTTATTCGAGGGATAACACTGAAGCTTTCTTT.

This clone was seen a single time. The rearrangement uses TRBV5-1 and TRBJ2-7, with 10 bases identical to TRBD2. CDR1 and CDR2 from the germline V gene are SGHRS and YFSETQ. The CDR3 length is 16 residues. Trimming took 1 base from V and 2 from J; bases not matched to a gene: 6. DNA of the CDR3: TGCGCCAGCAGCTTGAGCGGGAGGGCCAGGGCCTACGAGCAGTACTTC. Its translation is CASSLSGRARAYEQYF.

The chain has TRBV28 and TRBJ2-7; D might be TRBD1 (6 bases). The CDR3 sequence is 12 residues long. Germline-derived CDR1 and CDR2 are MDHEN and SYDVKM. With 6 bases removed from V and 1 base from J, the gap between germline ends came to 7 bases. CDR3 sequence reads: CASSRGSYEQYF. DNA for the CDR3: TGTGCCAGCAGCAGGGGTTCCTACGAGCAGTACTTC.

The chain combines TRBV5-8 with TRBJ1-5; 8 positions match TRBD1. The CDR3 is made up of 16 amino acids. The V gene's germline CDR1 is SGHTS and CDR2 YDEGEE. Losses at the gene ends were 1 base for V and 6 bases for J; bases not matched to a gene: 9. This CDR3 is CASSLPDRGRGQPQHF. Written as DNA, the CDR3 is TGTGCCAGCAGCTTGCCCGACAGGGGTCGGGGTCAGCCCCAGCATTTT.

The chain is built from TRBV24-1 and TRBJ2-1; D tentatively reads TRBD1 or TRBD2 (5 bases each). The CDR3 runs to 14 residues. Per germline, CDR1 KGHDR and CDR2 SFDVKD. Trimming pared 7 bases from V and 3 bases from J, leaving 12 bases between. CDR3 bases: TGTGCCACCAGGGGATCGGGGCTCTACAATGAGCAGTTCTTC. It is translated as CATRGSGLYNEQFF.

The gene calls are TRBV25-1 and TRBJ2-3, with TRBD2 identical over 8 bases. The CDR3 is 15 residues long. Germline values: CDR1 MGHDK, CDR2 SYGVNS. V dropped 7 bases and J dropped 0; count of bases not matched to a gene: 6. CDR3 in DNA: TGTGCCAGCACCAGAGCGGGAGCTAGCACAGATACGCAGTATTTT. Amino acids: CASTRAGASTDTQYF.

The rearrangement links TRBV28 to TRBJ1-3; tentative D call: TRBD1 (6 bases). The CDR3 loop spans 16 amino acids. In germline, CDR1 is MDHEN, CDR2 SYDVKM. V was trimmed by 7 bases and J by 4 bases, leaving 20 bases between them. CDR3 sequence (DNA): TGTGCCAGCAACGACCCGGGGAGGGGGAAGGGAAACACCATATATTTT. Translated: CASNDPGRGKGNTIYF.

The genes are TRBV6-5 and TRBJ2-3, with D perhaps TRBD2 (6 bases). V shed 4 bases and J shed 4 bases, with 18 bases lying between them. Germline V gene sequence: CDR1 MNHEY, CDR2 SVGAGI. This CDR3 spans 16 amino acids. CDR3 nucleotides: TGTGCCAGCAGTTTCTACGCAGCGGGTGTTCCAGATACGCAGTATTTT. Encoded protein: CASSFYAAGVPDTQYF.

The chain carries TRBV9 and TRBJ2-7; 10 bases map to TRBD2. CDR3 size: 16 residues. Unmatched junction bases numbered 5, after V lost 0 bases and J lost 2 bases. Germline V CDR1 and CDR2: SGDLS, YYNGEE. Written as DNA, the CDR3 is TGTGCCAGCAGCGTAGATCCTAGCGGGAGTACCTACGAGCAGTACTTC. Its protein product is CASSVDPSGSTYEQYF.

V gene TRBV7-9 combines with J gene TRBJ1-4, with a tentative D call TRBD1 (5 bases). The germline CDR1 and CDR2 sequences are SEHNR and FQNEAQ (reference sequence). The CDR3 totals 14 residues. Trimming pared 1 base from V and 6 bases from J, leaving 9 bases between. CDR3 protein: CASSLGGFDEKLFF. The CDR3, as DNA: TGTGCCAGCAGCTTAGGGGGGTTTGATGAAAAACTGTTTTTT.

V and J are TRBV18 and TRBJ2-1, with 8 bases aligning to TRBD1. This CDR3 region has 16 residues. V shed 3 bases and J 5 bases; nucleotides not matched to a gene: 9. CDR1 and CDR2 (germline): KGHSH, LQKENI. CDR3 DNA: TGTGCCAGCTCACCCCCGACAGGGGATAGCCACAATGAGCAGTTCTTC. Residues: CASSPPTGDSHNEQFF. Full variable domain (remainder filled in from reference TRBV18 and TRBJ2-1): NAGVMQNPRHLVRRRGQEARLRCSPMKGHSHVYWYRQLPEEGLKFMVYLQKENIIDESGMPKERFSAEFPKEGPSILRIQQVVRGDSAAYFCASSPPTGDSHNEQFFGPGTRLTVL.

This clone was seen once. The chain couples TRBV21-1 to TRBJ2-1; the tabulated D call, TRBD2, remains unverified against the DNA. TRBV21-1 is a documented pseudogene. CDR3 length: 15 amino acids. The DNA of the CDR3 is TGTGCCAGCAGCGAAATCCGGGACTACCGTGATGAGCAGTTCTTC. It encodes CASSEIRDYRDEQFF.

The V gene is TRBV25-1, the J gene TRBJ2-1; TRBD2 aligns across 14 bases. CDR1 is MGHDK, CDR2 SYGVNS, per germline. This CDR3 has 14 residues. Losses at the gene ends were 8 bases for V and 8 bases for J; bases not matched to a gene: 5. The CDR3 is CASGTSGSRYEQFF. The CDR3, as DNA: TGTGCCAGCGGGACTAGCGGGAGTAGGTATGAGCAGTTCTTC. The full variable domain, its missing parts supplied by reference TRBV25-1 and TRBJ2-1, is EADIYQTPRYLVIGTGKKITLECSQTMGHDKMYWYQQDPGMELHLIHYSYGVNSTEKGDLSSESTVSRIRTEHFPLTLESARPSHTSQYLCASGTSGSRYEQFFGPGTRLTVL.

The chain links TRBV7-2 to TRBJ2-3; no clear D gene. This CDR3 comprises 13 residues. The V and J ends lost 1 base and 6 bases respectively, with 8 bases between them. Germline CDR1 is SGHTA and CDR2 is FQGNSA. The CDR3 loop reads CASSLVYSDTQYF. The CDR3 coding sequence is TGTGCCAGCAGCTTAGTGTATTCCGATACGCAGTATTTT.

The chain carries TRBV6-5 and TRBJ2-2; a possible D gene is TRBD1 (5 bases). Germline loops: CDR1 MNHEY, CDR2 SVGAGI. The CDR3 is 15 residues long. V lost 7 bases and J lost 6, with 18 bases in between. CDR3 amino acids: CASKGRRERAGELFF. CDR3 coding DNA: TGTGCCAGCAAGGGGCGAAGGGAAAGGGCCGGGGAGCTGTTTTTT.

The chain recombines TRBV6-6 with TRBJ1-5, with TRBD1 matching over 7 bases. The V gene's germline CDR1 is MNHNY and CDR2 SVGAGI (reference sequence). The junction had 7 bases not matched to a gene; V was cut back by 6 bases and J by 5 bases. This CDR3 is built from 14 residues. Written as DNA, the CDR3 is TGTGCCAGCAGGGAAGGACAGGAACATCAGCCCCAGCATTTT. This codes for CASREGQEHQPQHF.

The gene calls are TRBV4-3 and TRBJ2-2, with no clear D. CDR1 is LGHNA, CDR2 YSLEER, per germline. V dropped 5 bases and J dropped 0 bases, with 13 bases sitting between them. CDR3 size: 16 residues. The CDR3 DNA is TGCGCCAGCAGCTTTAGCTGGTCGACGAACACCGGGGAGCTGTTTTTT. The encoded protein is CASSFSWSTNTGELFF.

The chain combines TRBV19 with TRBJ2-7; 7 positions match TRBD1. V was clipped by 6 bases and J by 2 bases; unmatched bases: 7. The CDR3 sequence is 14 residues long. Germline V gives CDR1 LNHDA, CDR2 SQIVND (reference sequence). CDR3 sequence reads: CASRATGSTYEQYF. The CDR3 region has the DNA TGTGCCAGTAGGGCGACAGGGTCAACCTACGAGCAGTACTTC.

The CDR3 region has the DNA TGTGCCAGCAGTCGACAGGCCTCCTACGAGCAGTACTTC. Its protein is CASSRQASYEQYF. The rearrangement links TRBV6-5 to TRBJ2-7; D might be TRBD1 (6 bases). Germline loops: CDR1 MNHEY, CDR2 SVGAGI. This CDR3 is 13 amino acids long. Trimming removed 5 bases from V and 0 bases from J, with 8 bases in between.

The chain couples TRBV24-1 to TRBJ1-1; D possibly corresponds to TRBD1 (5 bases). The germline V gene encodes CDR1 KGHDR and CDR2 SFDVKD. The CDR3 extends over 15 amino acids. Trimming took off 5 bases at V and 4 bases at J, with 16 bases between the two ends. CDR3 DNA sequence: TGTGCCACCAGTGCCTCGGGGACCGGAGGCACTGAAGCTTTCTTT. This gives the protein CATSASGTGGTEAFF.

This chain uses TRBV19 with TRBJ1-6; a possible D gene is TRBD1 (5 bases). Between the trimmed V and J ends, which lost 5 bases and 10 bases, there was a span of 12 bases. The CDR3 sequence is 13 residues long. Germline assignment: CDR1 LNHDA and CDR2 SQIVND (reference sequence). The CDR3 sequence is CASSGDLNSPLHF. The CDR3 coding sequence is TGTGCCAGTAGTGGGGACCTGAACTCACCCCTCCACTTT.